The next 25 T cell receptor beta chains were all read from a single sample in a study of blood T cell repertoires in COVID-19 (dated by TCRdb to the early 2020s). The method was the immunoSEQ multiplex PCR assay. Entries here come from immuneACCESS through TCRdb and include only in-frame sequences with V and J called. Some clones fail to appear in such tables; in the studies checked, an unresolved V gene covers under half of the shortfall, and the cause of the remainder is unknown. This sample is represented by about 140,000 clones; over 60% of them were singletons. The ten largest clones take up 13% of the sample. The sample comprised peripheral blood. The origin of the receptors is a man older than 75 with acute or convalescent COVID-19.

The rearrangement links TRBV4-2 to TRBJ1-1; the D is unclear. The V gene's germline CDR1 is LGHNA and CDR2 YNFKEQ. The V gene lost 1 base and the J gene lost 6 bases, with 9 bases spanning the gap. The CDR3 sequence is 13 residues long. For the CDR3, the DNA is TGTGCCAGCAGCCAAGCTTTAATGTCTGAAGCTTTCTTT. Protein product: CASSQALMSEAFF.

The chain joins TRBV28 to TRBJ1-5; D may be TRBD1 (6 bases). The V and J ends lost 6 bases and 5 bases respectively, with 17 bases between them. The germline V gene has CDR1 MDHEN and CDR2 SYDVKM. This CDR3 is 15 amino acids long. CDR3 residues: CASSYPGGRDQPQHF. The CDR3 DNA sequence: TGTGCCAGCAGCTACCCTGGGGGCAGGGATCAGCCCCAGCATTTT.

CDR3 nucleotides: TGTGCCACCAGTTCCGGCAGGGCTGCCACTAATGAAAAACTGTTTTTT. This codes for CATSSGRAATNEKLFF. This rearrangement joins TRBV24-1 to TRBJ1-4; a weak D match, TRBD1 (5 bases). The germline V gene has CDR1 KGHDR and CDR2 SFDVKD. The CDR3 is 16 residues long. V lost 6 bases to trimming and J lost 2 bases, with 15 bases between them.

The chain uses TRBV5-1 and TRBJ2-2; perhaps TRBD2 as D (5 bases). V lost 0 bases, J lost 0 bases, and 12 bases lay in between. Germline V gene data show CDR1 as SGHRS and CDR2 as YFSETQ. The CDR3 is made up of 17 amino acids. DNA of the CDR3: TGCGCCAGCAGCTTGGCCGGGGAGACCGCGAACACCGGGGAGCTGTTTTTT. Protein: CASSLAGETANTGELFF.

This sequence joins TRBV20-1 and TRBJ1-5, with unresolved D. Germline-derived CDR1 and CDR2 are DFQATT and SNEGSKA (reference sequence). V was pared by 3 bases and J by 0 bases, with 9 bases between. This CDR3 has 14 residues. CDR3 sequence: CSASGLYSNQPQHF. The CDR3 DNA follows: TGCAGTGCTAGTGGTCTCTATAGCAATCAGCCCCAGCATTTT.

The chain couples TRBV5-1 to TRBJ2-3, with D possibly TRBD2 on 5 matching bases. CDR1 and CDR2 from the germline V gene are SGHRS and YFSETQ. CDR3 length: 15 residues. V was pared by 2 bases and J by 2 bases, with 12 bases between. CDR3 sequence reads: CASSFGKRDTDTQYF. As DNA, the CDR3 is TGCGCCAGCAGCTTCGGGAAACGGGACACAGATACGCAGTATTTT.

This clone was detected only a few times. The V call is TRBV7-7, the J call TRBJ2-1, with 13 bases identical to TRBD2. The CDR3 length is 15 residues. Trimming removed 5 bases from V and 8 bases from J; junction bases left unmatched: 6. Germline V CDR1 and CDR2: SSHAT, FNYEAQ (reference sequence). The CDR3 bases are TGTGCCAGCAGCCAGGGACTAGCGGGGTGGGATGAGCAGTTCTTC. Its translation is CASSQGLAGWDEQFF.

The chain couples TRBV5-8 to TRBJ1-5, with 9 bases matching TRBD1. The V and J ends lost 0 bases and 2 bases, in that order; junction bases with no gene match: 3. CDR1 SGHTS and CDR2 YDEGEE come from the germline V gene. This CDR3 comprises 16 residues. CDR3 in DNA: TGTGCCAGCAGCTTGGCGACAGGGGGAGGCAATCAGCCCCAGCATTTT. Translated: CASSLATGGGNQPQHF.

To note about this clone: Just one base apart from a much larger clone, this may be a read error. The genes are TRBV9 and TRBJ1-1; D remains unclear. V was cut by 0 bases and J by 0 bases, with 3 bases left in between. Germline CDR1 reads SGDLS; CDR2 reads YYNGEE. This CDR3 has 13 amino acids. The CDR3 here is CASSVDMNTEAFF. CDR3 DNA: TGTGCCAGCAGCGTAGACATGAACACTGAAGCTTTCTTT.

This sequence joins TRBV28 and TRBJ1-6; tentative D call: TRBD1 (6 bases). Germline V gives CDR1 MDHEN, CDR2 SYDVKM. CDR3 length: 14 residues. V was pared by 6 bases and J by 9 bases, with 15 bases between. CDR3 in DNA: TGTGCCAGCAGCTTAGTAGAGGGGGTTTCACCCCTCCACTTT. Translating gives CASSLVEGVSPLHF.

The rearrangement links TRBV6-1 to TRBJ2-7, with a possible D match to TRBD2 (7 bases). The CDR3 spans 11 residues. V lost 3 bases and J 12 bases, leaving 12 bases between the germline ends. CDR1 and CDR2 (germline): MNHNS, SASEGT. The DNA for the CDR3 is TGTGCCAGCAGTGAGAGGGAGGGGGGGTACTTC. It encodes CASSEREGGYF.

The chain uses TRBV28 and TRBJ2-3; 7 nucleotides align to TRBD2. Unmatched junction bases numbered 11, after V lost 2 bases and J lost 3 bases. Germline values: CDR1 MDHEN, CDR2 SYDVKM. CDR3 size: 17 residues. The CDR3 DNA reads TGTGCCAGCAGTTTACAGACTAGCCTAAGAGCGACAGATACGCAGTATTTT. Protein sequence: CASSLQTSLRATDTQYF.

The chain has TRBV20-1 and TRBJ2-1; 7 positions match TRBD2. From germline, CDR1 is DFQATT and CDR2 SNEGSKA (reference sequence). The V gene end was trimmed by 3 bases and the J gene end by 0 bases; junction bases not matched to a gene: 5. This CDR3 region has 15 residues. The DNA of the CDR3 is TGCAGTGCTAGTCGAGCGGGGATCTCCTACAATGAGCAGTTCTTC. As protein: CSASRAGISYNEQFF.

V gene TRBV2 combines with J gene TRBJ1-6, with TRBD1 identical over 7 bases. Per germline, CDR1 SNHLY and CDR2 FYNNEI. The CDR3 length is 15 residues. V trimming: 2 bases; J trimming: 11 bases; junction bases outside the gene matches: 9. The CDR3 protein is CASSERRDSRTPLHF. The CDR3 coding sequence is TGTGCCAGCAGTGAACGGCGGGACAGTCGGACACCCCTCCACTTT.

V usage is TRBV20-1 and J usage is TRBJ1-1, with 11 nucleotides matching TRBD1. V shed 3 bases, J shed 5 bases, and the junction held 2 bases outside the gene matches. The germline gives CDR1 DFQATT, CDR2 SNEGSKA (reference sequence). The length of the CDR3 is 13 residues. The CDR3 loop reads CSASGTGGTEAFF. In nucleotides, the CDR3 is TGCAGTGCTAGTGGGACAGGGGGGACTGAAGCTTTCTTT.

The chain couples TRBV6-6 to TRBJ1-4; tentative D call: TRBD1 (5 bases). Trimming pared 2 bases from V and 5 bases from J, leaving 6 bases between. The CDR3 consists of 13 residues. Germline V lookup: CDR1 MNHNY, CDR2 SVGAGI (reference sequence). In DNA, the CDR3 is TGTGCCAGCAGTTACCGGGGGAATGAAAAACTGTTTTTT. Translating it yields CASSYRGNEKLFF.

This sequence joins TRBV10-3 and TRBJ1-1; tentative D call: TRBD1 (6 bases). Germline loops: CDR1 ENHRY, CDR2 SYGVKD. This CDR3 spans 14 amino acids. The V end lost 6 bases, the J end lost 1 base, and 12 bases lay between the germline ends. The CDR3 here is CAIRRTEKNTEAFF. The DNA for the CDR3 is TGTGCCATCAGGAGGACAGAAAAGAACACTGAAGCTTTCTTT.

The V call is TRBV6-2 or TRBV6-3, the J call TRBJ2-5; 7 bases are shared with TRBD1. This CDR3 comprises 16 residues. The V segment lost 2 bases and the J segment 5 bases; nucleotides outside the gene matches: 11. In germline, CDR1 is MNHEY, CDR2 SVGEGT. The CDR3 protein is CASSYPPGQLAETQYF. For the CDR3, the DNA is TGTGCCAGCAGTTACCCTCCGGGACAGCTTGCGGAGACCCAGTACTTC.

The rearrangement links TRBV25-1 to TRBJ2-1; TRBD2 matches at 10 bases. This CDR3 is 18 amino acids long. Germline values: CDR1 MGHDK, CDR2 SYGVNS. V shed 5 bases, J shed 8 bases, and the junction held 18 bases outside the gene matches. The CDR3 loop reads CASSSFPSGGAFVYEQFF. The CDR3 DNA is TGTGCCAGCAGTTCATTCCCCAGCGGGGGGGCTTTCGTTTATGAGCAGTTCTTC.

This clone was seen repeatedly, ten times or more. The rearrangement uses TRBV15 and TRBJ2-5; D is possibly TRBD2 (5 bases). The germline gives CDR1 LNHNV, CDR2 YYDKDF (reference sequence). V lost 3 bases and J 5 bases, leaving 10 bases between the germline ends. The length of the CDR3 is 13 residues. The CDR3 loop is CATSSSRRETQYF. The CDR3 DNA reads as TGTGCCACCAGCAGCTCACGGAGGGAGACCCAGTACTTC.

This clone was observed a few times. The J gene is TRBJ2-7, the V gene TRBV3-1 (or the pseudogene TRBV3-2); 7 bases agree with TRBD2. Trimming took 4 bases from V and 5 from J; bases not matched to a gene: 14. In germline, CDR1 is LGHDT, CDR2 YNNKEL (reference sequence). The CDR3 totals 16 residues. CDR3 coding DNA: TGTGCCAGCAGCCGCGGATTGGGGGGGAAGGCTCACGAGCAGTACTTC. Protein: CASSRGLGGKAHEQYF.

The chain has TRBV7-2 and TRBJ1-5; D may be TRBD1 (6 bases). The CDR3 has 16 amino acids. Germline V CDR1 and CDR2: SGHTA, FQGNSA. V lost 0 bases, J lost 5 bases, and 14 bases lay in between. The CDR3 sequence: CASSLAGTRADQPQHF. The CDR3 nucleotides are TGTGCCAGCAGCTTAGCCGGGACAAGGGCCGATCAGCCCCAGCATTTT. The full variable domain, in which reference TRBV7-2 and TRBJ1-5 provide the parts outside the CDR3, is GAGVSQSPSNKVTEKGKDVELRCDPISGHTALYWYRQSLGQGLEFLIYFQGNSAPDKSGLPSDRFSAERTGGSVSTLTIQRTQQEDSAVYLCASSLAGTRADQPQHFGDGTRLSIL.

The V gene is TRBV7-3, the J gene TRBJ2-5; 10 bases match TRBD2. This CDR3 has 13 residues. Germline loops: CDR1 SGHTA, CDR2 FQGTGA. V trimming: 5 bases; J trimming: 4 bases; junction bases outside the gene matches: 1. CDR3 amino acids: CASSPSGGETQYF. The CDR3 DNA is TGTGCCAGCAGCCCTAGCGGGGGAGAGACCCAGTACTTC.

The chain employs TRBV3-1 (or the pseudogene TRBV3-2) and TRBJ2-5; 9 positions agree with TRBD1. CDR3 size: 16 residues. V lost 3 bases and J lost 2; bases outside the gene matches: 7. Germline assignment: CDR1 LGHDT and CDR2 YNNKEL (reference sequence). The chain's CDR3 is CASSQPGTGIQETQYF. The CDR3 DNA reads TGTGCCAGCAGCCAGCCCGGGACAGGGATACAAGAGACCCAGTACTTC.

The rearrangement links TRBV7-3 to TRBJ2-1; D possibly corresponds to TRBD1 (6 bases). CDR3 length equals 13 residues. Germline CDR1 and CDR2: SGHTA and FQGTGA. V lost 2 bases and J lost 6, with 8 bases in between. CDR3 coding DNA: TGTGCCAGCAGCTTATTACAGGGCAATGAGCAGTTCTTC. It codes for CASSLLQGNEQFF.